This note documents a single T cell receptor beta chain sequence. Its antigen is undetermined. The data belong to a study of STAT5B mutations in CD4+ large granular lymphocyte leukemia. Study findings and constraints: Without HLA matching, higher CD4+ than CD8+ T-LGLL clonality could reflect small sample size.

This CDR3 is built from 16 residues. The germline CDR1 and CDR2 sequences are SGHRS and YFSETQ. Trimming removed 3 bases from V and 2 bases from J, with 16 bases in between. TCRdb's copy holds only in-frame clones and misses some; the assay was immunoSEQ multiplex PCR. This table has some 33,000 clones, approximately 74% appearing once. The TCR comes from a human donor in good health. The specimen was CD4+ T cells from blood buffy coats. This chain joins TRBV5-1 and TRBJ2-3; TRBD1 might be the D (6 bases). The CDR3 is CASSSDGQTITDTQYF. CDR3 coding DNA: TGCGCCAGCAGCTCCGATGGACAGACGATCACAGATACGCAGTATTTT.